Each of the 4 T cell receptor beta chains below was sequenced from the same sample in a study of T-cell reconstitution after alpha-beta-depleted transplantation in children. Unique molecular identifiers were built into the TCRbeta library. TCRdb itself ran the PCR reads through MiXCR, one entry per CDR3 protein. The table includes approximately 800,000 distinct CDR3 sequences, about 16% detected once. The sample in question was PBMCs, mostly from graft donor cells, obtained 360 days after TCRalphabeta/CD19-depleted stem cell transplant. The receptors originated from a male patient younger than 18 who had a stem cell transplant for acute lymphoblastic leukemia, so the T cells may come from the graft donor.

The chain is built from TRBV20-1 and TRBJ2-3; TRBD2 agrees at 10 bases. CDR1 is DFQATT and CDR2 is SNEGSKA in the germline V gene (reference sequence). The CDR3 extends over 17 amino acids. V was pared by 5 bases and J by 2 bases, with 13 bases of the junction left unmatched. Here the CDR3 DNA reads TGCAGTGCTCGAGGACTAGCGGTGACTGTACACACAGATACGCAGTATTTT. Its translation: CSARGLAVTVHTDTQYF.

The genes are TRBV10-2 and TRBJ2-3, with TRBD1 matching over 11 bases. The V gene's germline CDR1 is WSHSY and CDR2 SAAADI. The J segment lost 8 bases and the V segment lost 7 bases, leaving 8 bases of the junction unmatched. CDR3 length: 14 amino acids. CDR3 DNA: TGCGCCAGCACCGGGACAGGGGGTACCGCTACGCAGTATTTT. Residues: CASTGTGGTATQYF.

The chain carries TRBV29-1 and TRBJ2-5, with 8 bases that match TRBD2. The germline gives CDR1 SQVTM, CDR2 ANQGSEA. The CDR3 has 15 amino acids. The junction had 12 bases not matched to a gene; V was cut back by 6 bases and J by 3 bases. The CDR3 spells CSVAGPSGREETQYF. As DNA, the CDR3 is TGCAGCGTAGCGGGACCTAGCGGGCGGGAAGAGACCCAGTACTTC.

V is TRBV4-1 and J is TRBJ2-7; D may be TRBD1 or TRBD2 (5 bases each). Germline lookup yields CDR1 MGHRA and CDR2 YSYEKL. There are 19 residues in the CDR3. The V and J ends lost 0 bases and 4 bases respectively, with 25 bases between them. CDR3 in DNA: TGCGCCAGCAGCCAAGATCGGGTCCCTGTGGGGGAGTGGGGGTACGAGCAGTACTTC. It yields the protein CASSQDRVPVGEWGYEQYF.